The subject of this entry is one TCR beta chain. Its antigen remains unidentified. The repertoire was sequenced with immunoSEQ multiplex PCR; TCRdb's copy has only in-frame clones and lacks some. Among roughly 700,000 clones listed, about 74% were seen once. The data derive from a study of shared clonotypes between healthy human individuals. Study conclusions and caveats: The expectation was that sequencing depth would affect clonotype sharing among donors.

This CDR3 comprises 14 residues. Germline V gene lookup returns CDR1 SGHRS and CDR2 YFSETQ. Trimming stripped 6 bases from V and 1 base from J, with 13 bases between. The sequencing input was memory CD4+ T cells sorted from blood. The subset is: CD45RA-negative fraction. The chain employs TRBV5-1 and TRBJ1-1; no reliable D call. The source is a woman in her twenties or thirties in good health. CDR3 DNA: TGCGCCAGCAACTATGGTACAGCGAACACTGAAGCTTTCTTT. It codes for CASNYGTANTEAFF. The full variable domain, completed using reference TRBV5-1 and TRBJ1-1, is KAGVTQTPRYLIKTRGQQVTLSCSPISGHRSVSWYQQTPGQGLQFLFEYFSETQRNKGNFPGRFSGRQFSNSRSEMNVSTLELGDSALYLCASNYGTANTEAFFGQGTRLTVV.